This T cell receptor beta chain stems from a study of CD8+ T cells in alopecia areata. This clone was counted a single time. Other DNA sequences in this specimen translate into the identical CDR3. Stated treatment: oral pan-JAK inhibitor, 5-10 mg twice daily. Sequencing relied on a cDNA template that was reverse transcribed from extracted RNA. Profiling relied on immunoSEQ multiplex PCR, and the TCRdb table lists in-frame clones only, not all of them. Counted here are about 190,000 clones, approximately 60% occurring once; the ten biggest clones make up approximately 0.7%. V lost 3 bases to trimming and J lost 1 base, with 7 bases between them. CDR1 and CDR2 (germline): SQVTM, ANQGSEA. The length of the CDR3 is 13 residues.

The source of this sequence is a human donor with alopecia areata. The chain employs TRBV29-1 and TRBJ2-1, with D tentatively TRBD2 (5 bases). The source was CD4+ T cells sorted from blood, collected at week 4, from a patient treated with tofacitinib. CDR3 amino acids: CSVDRGSYNEQFF. The CDR3 DNA is TGCAGCGTTGATCGGGGTTCCTACAATGAGCAGTTCTTC.